Each of the 15 T cell receptor beta chains below was sequenced from the same sample in a study of T cells in Graves' hyperthyroidism and ophthalmopathy (dated by TCRdb to about 2019). Library creation used multiplex PCR. TCRdb lists the instrument as Illumina HiSeq 2000. The TCR beta CDR3 regions were amplified from RNA transcripts. For the first round of RT-PCR on the TCR CDR3, the HTBI primer set was used together with the Qiagen OneStep RT-PCR kit. Using fastp trimming at Q25 and MiXCR clonotype assembly, TCRdb reanalyzed the public sequencing data and kept in-frame beta chains. Every distinct CDR3 protein forms one entry, paired with its most common genes and DNA. The sample data list a few hundred thousand distinct CDR3 sequences, and around 14% of these were observed just once. Around 7.8% of the sample comes from the top ten. The sample comprised blood. The receptors derive from a woman in her thirties with Graves' hyperthyroidism.

This clonotype was detected only a few times. The CDR3 coding sequence is TGTGCCAGCAGTGAACTGCCCGGGACTAGCGCCGCCCCAGACCAGTACAATGAGCAGTTCTTC. It codes for CASSELPGTSAAPDQYNEQFF. The chain has TRBV25-1 and TRBJ2-1, with TRBD2 matching over 10 bases. Germline CDR1 is MGHDK and CDR2 is SYGVNS. CDR3 length: 21 amino acids. The trim removed 2 bases at V and 4 bases at J, leaving 20 bases unmatched.

This clonotype was observed many times. This chain joins TRBV6-2 or TRBV6-3 and TRBJ2-2, with 10 bases matching TRBD2. The CDR3 runs to 15 residues. The ends lost 6 bases at V and 7 bases at J; junction bases unmatched: 8. CDR1 and CDR2 (germline): MNHEY, SVGEGT. The CDR3 nucleotides are TGTGCCAGCAGGAATAGCGGGAGGCGTGGCGGGGAGCTGTTTTTT. As protein: CASRNSGRRGGELFF.

This clonotype was counted ten times or more. The chain links TRBV7-3 to TRBJ2-3; D gene uncertain. Trimming took off 0 bases at V and 2 bases at J, with 12 bases between the two ends. Germline assignment: CDR1 SGHTA and CDR2 FQGTGA. The CDR3 has 16 amino acids. For the CDR3, the DNA is TGTGCCAGCAGCTTAACGGGCGGAATAATCACAGATACGCAGTATTTT. It encodes CASSLTGGIITDTQYF.

This clonotype was found many times. The rearrangement links TRBV10-2 to TRBJ1-5; the D is unclear. CDR3 length equals 15 residues. Trimming shortened V by 2 bases and J by 7 bases, and 15 bases separated the two germline ends. From germline, CDR1 is WSHSY and CDR2 SAAADI. The CDR3 DNA follows: TGCGCCAGCAGTGAGAGAGGGCGAGGGAGCCAGCCCCAGCATTTT. Protein product: CASSERGRGSQPQHF.

Only a few counts were recorded for this clonotype. The chain links TRBV30 to TRBJ2-6; possibly TRBD1 or TRBD2 for D (5 bases each). Germline CDR1 reads GTSNPN; CDR2 reads SVGIG (reference sequence). V lost 5 bases, J lost 1 base, and 12 bases lay in between. The CDR3 totals 15 residues. DNA for the CDR3: TGTGCCTGGGACCTCAGGGAGTCTGGGGCCAACGTCCTGACTTTC. It codes for CAWDLRESGANVLTF. Together with reference TRBV30 and TRBJ2-6, the CDR3 gives the full variable domain: SQTIHQWPATLVQPVGSPLSLECTVEGTSNPNLYWYRQAAGRGLQLLFYSVGIGQISSEVPQNLSASRPQDRQFILSSKKLLLSDSGFYLCAWDLRESGANVLTFGAGSRLTVL.

The table lists this clonotype with a few counts. With a much larger clone just one base away, this may be a read error. V is TRBV28 and J is TRBJ2-7; TRBD2 is a possible D gene (5 bases). The V and J ends lost 6 bases and 2 bases respectively, with 8 bases between them. The CDR3 totals 12 residues. Germline V gene lookup returns CDR1 MDHEN and CDR2 SYDVKM. CDR3 bases: TGTGCCAGCAGCGGGGAAGCCTACGAGCAGTACTTC. Residues: CASSGEAYEQYF.

This chain uses TRBV5-1 with TRBJ2-1, with 8 nucleotides matching TRBD2. Germline trimming cut 4 bases from V and 8 bases from J; bases unmatched to any gene: 8. CDR1 is SGHRS and CDR2 is YFSETQ in the germline V gene. This CDR3 contains 14 residues. The CDR3 spells CASSLGAGGDEQFF. CDR3 in DNA: TGCGCCAGCAGCCTGGGGGCGGGAGGCGATGAGCAGTTCTTC.

In the case of this clonotype: This likely stems from a read error, as it lies one base from a far larger clone. The J gene is TRBJ2-7, the V gene TRBV27; tentative D call: TRBD2 (5 bases). Trimming cost V 5 bases and J 4 bases, with 15 bases left between them. This CDR3 is built from 14 residues. CDR1 is MNHEY and CDR2 is SMNVEV in the germline V gene (reference sequence). CDR3 loop: CASSIGGGGYEQYF. The DNA of the CDR3 is TGTGCCAGCAGTATTGGTGGAGGCGGGTACGAGCAGTACTTC.

CDR3 residues: CASRTGEYNEQFF. The CDR3 DNA follows: TGTGCCTCGCGGACAGGGGAATACAATGAGCAGTTCTTC. The chain carries TRBV10-3 and TRBJ2-1; 9 bases fit TRBD1. Germline V lookup: CDR1 ENHRY, CDR2 SYGVKD. The CDR3 is 13 amino acids. V dropped 11 bases and J dropped 4; count of bases not matched to a gene: 6.

This clonotype has ten or more counts. The V call is TRBV7-2, the J call TRBJ2-3; possibly TRBD1 for D (6 bases). Trimming shortened V by 5 bases and J by 3 bases, and 24 bases separated the two germline ends. The CDR3 runs 18 residues. CDR1 and CDR2 (germline): SGHTA, FQGNSA. The CDR3 is CASSQFQALQGMTDTQYF. CDR3 nucleotide sequence: TGTGCCAGCAGCCAATTCCAAGCACTACAGGGTATGACAGATACGCAGTATTTT.

This clonotype was found many times. V gene TRBV20-1 combines with J gene TRBJ2-7; TRBD1 or TRBD2 may be the D gene (5 bases each). This CDR3 is built from 13 residues. In germline, CDR1 is DFQATT, CDR2 SNEGSKA (reference sequence). V gave up 5 bases and J gave up 2 bases, with 13 bases separating them. DNA for the CDR3: TGCAGTGCTTACCGGGACCCAGCCTACGAGCAGTACTTC. The encoded protein is CSAYRDPAYEQYF.

This sequence joins TRBV7-8 and TRBJ1-1; D is unresolved. Germline V CDR1 and CDR2: SGHVS, FQNEAQ. The ends were cut back, 6 bases at V and 1 base at J, with 12 bases in the middle. There are 14 residues in the CDR3. The CDR3 region has the DNA TGTGCCAGCAGACTCGACGGGAAGAACACTGAAGCTTTCTTT. Its translation: CASRLDGKNTEAFF. Filled out from reference TRBV7-8 and TRBJ1-1, the complete variable domain reads GAGVSQSPRYKVAKRGQDVALRCDPISGHVSLFWYQQALGQGPEFLTYFQNEAQLDKSGLPSDRFFAERPEGSVSTLKIQRTQQEDSAVYLCASRLDGKNTEAFFGQGTRLTVV.

This clonotype was seen at least ten times. The chain couples TRBV29-1 to TRBJ1-1; 11 positions match TRBD1. This CDR3 comprises 14 residues. The V gene's germline CDR1 is SQVTM and CDR2 ANQGSEA. J gave up 5 bases and V 5 bases, and 7 bases lay outside the gene matches. CDR3: CSVQPGTGGTEAFF. The CDR3 DNA is TGCAGCGTTCAACCCGGGACAGGGGGAACTGAAGCTTTCTTT.

This clonotype was detected only a few times. The chain joins TRBV10-1 to TRBJ1-1; D not resolved. This CDR3 is 14 amino acids long. Germline CDR1 and CDR2: WNHNN and SYGVQD (reference sequence). V lost 0 bases and J lost 0, with 5 bases in between. The DNA of the CDR3 is TGCGCCAGCAGTGAGTCTCGGATGAACACTGAAGCTTTCTTT. Its translation: CASSESRMNTEAFF.

Turning to this clonotype: A much bigger clone sits one base away, suggesting this may be a read error. This chain links TRBV12-3 or TRBV12-4 with TRBJ2-3, with TRBD2 as a possible D gene (5 bases). The CDR3 loop spans 15 amino acids. The CDR3 DNA sequence: TGTGGCAGCAGTTCTGCTAGCTTCGGCACAGATACGCAGTATTTT. Its protein is CGSSSASFGTDTQYF.